A selection of T cell receptor beta chains follows, all from one sample in a study of pediatric ulcerative colitis. Assay used: immunoSEQ multiplex PCR; TCRdb lists only in-frame clones, some missing. Among about 36,000 clones listed, approximately 82% were seen once. Sequencing used blood. The source is a girl aged 5-17 years with moderate ulcerative colitis. Both conserved end residues are part of each CDR3. A D gene is named only where the DNA matches it firmly. For some rows the clone size is stated as once, few or many, or as a class when expanded; others skip it.

v_gene	d_gene	j_gene	abundance	CDR3aa	CDR3nt
TRBV4-1	TRBD1	TRBJ2-4	.	CASSPGPGQGPAKNIQYF	TGCGCCAGCAGCCCCGGACCGGGACAGGGACCAGCCAAAAACATTCAGTACTTC
TRBV5-1	.	TRBJ2-7	.	CASSFSYEQYF	TGCGCCAGCAGCTTCTCCTACGAGCAGTACTTC
TRBV7-9	TRBD1	TRBJ2-3	.	CASSSLTTTGQTYTDTQYF	TGTGCCAGCAGCTCATTAACCACGACAGGGCAGACCTACACAGATACGCAGTATTTT
TRBV7-9	TRBD1	TRBJ1-2	.	CASSEQGGYGYTF	TGTGCCAGCAGCGAACAGGGGGGCTATGGCTACACCTTC
TRBV29-1	TRBD1	TRBJ1-5	.	CSVAGTDTNSNQPQHF	TGCAGCGTTGCAGGGACAGATACTAATAGCAATCAGCCCCAGCATTTT
TRBV28	.	TRBJ1-1	.	CASSPPSGTEAFF	TGTGCCAGCAGTCCACCCTCAGGCACTGAAGCTTTCTTT
TRBV5-6	.	TRBJ2-5	.	CASSLAFRETQYF	TGTGCCAGCAGCTTGGCCTTCCGAGAGACCCAGTACTTC
TRBV19	.	TRBJ2-2	.	CALGGDQYGELFF	TGTGCCTTAGGGGGGGACCAATACGGGGAGCTGTTTTTT
TRBV21-1	.	TRBJ1-5	.	CASSRDLNQPQHF	TGTGCCAGCAGCCGGGACCTCAATCAGCCCCAGCATTTT
TRBV5-4	.	TRBJ1-5	.	CASSLLQSNQPQHF	TGTGCCAGCAGCTTGTTACAGAGTAATCAGCCCCAGCATTTT
TRBV5-4	.	TRBJ2-1	.	CASSPSRGEQFF	TGTGCCAGCAGCCCCTCACGGGGTGAGCAGTTCTTC
TRBV4-3	.	TRBJ1-2	.	CASSQDRQIYGYTF	TGCGCCAGCAGCCAAGATCGACAGATCTATGGCTACACCTTC
TRBV18	.	TRBJ1-5	few	CASSPGLVTTEGFGQPQHF	TGTGCCAGCTCACCAGGGTTGGTCACGACTGAGGGGTTTGGTCAGCCCCAGCATTTT
TRBV5-1	.	TRBJ1-4	.	CASSLGGGATNEKLFF	TGCGCCAGCAGCTTGGGGGGAGGTGCAACTAATGAAAAACTGTTTTTT
TRBV5-4	TRBD1	TRBJ2-3	.	CASSFPGQGTDTQYF	TGTGCCAGCAGCTTCCCGGGACAGGGTACAGATACGCAGTATTTT
TRBV6-5	.	TRBJ1-2	.	CASTSTGFGYTF	TGTGCCAGCACCTCAACAGGTTTTGGCTACACCTTC
TRBV28	TRBD2	TRBJ2-7	.	CASSSKWASGRRTYEQYF	TGTGCCAGCAGTTCCAAGTGGGCTAGCGGGAGACGGACCTACGAGCAGTACTTC
TRBV28	.	TRBJ2-6	.	CASSLGEGSGANVLTF	TGTGCCAGCAGTTTAGGAGAGGGCTCTGGGGCCAACGTCCTGACTTTC
TRBV7-2	.	TRBJ1-6	few	CASSLGALSGDNSPLHF	TGTGCCAGCAGCTTAGGTGCGTTGTCAGGGGATAATTCACCCCTCCACTTT
TRBV28	.	TRBJ1-1	.	CASSRYEAFF	TGTGCCAGCAGTCGGTATGAAGCTTTCTTT
TRBV14	.	TRBJ2-2	.	CASSQGVGELFF	TGTGCCAGCAGCCAGGGCGTCGGGGAGCTGTTTTTT
TRBV7-2	TRBD1	TRBJ2-6	once	CASSLGDRFSGANVLTF	TGTGCCAGCAGCTTAGGGGACAGGTTCTCTGGGGCCAACGTCCTGACTTTC
TRBV7-2	.	TRBJ2-2	.	CASSLGAATGELFF	TGTGCCAGCAGCTTAGGGGCAGCCACCGGGGAGCTGTTTTTT
TRBV11-2	TRBD2	TRBJ2-5	once	CASSPSRRTSGLQETQYF	TGTGCCAGCAGCCCTAGTCGGAGGACTAGCGGACTTCAAGAGACCCAGTACTTC
TRBV5-4	.	TRBJ1-1	.	CASSSRRSGDTEAFF	TGTGCCAGCAGCTCCCGACGGAGTGGGGACACTGAAGCTTTCTTT
TRBV7-9	TRBD1	TRBJ2-7	.	CASSLSRGTPFF	TGTGCCAGCAGCTTATCCAGGGGGACACCTTTCTTC
TRBV29-1	.	TRBJ1-2	.	CSVTTGTDYGYTF	TGCAGCGTTACCACCGGGACGGATTATGGCTACACCTTC
TRBV19	.	TRBJ2-1	.	CASSLALGPNEQFF	TGTGCCAGTAGTTTAGCCCTCGGTCCGAATGAGCAGTTCTTC
TRBV28	TRBD2	TRBJ2-1	.	CASTGLAGGDEQFF	TGTGCCAGCACGGGGCTAGCGGGAGGGGATGAGCAGTTCTTC
TRBV7-2	TRBD1	TRBJ2-5	.	CASSWARGPRQETQYF	TGTGCCAGCAGCTGGGCCAGGGGGCCGAGACAAGAGACCCAGTACTTC
TRBV11-3	TRBD1	TRBJ2-2	.	CASRKTGWGAGELFF	TGTGCCAGCAGAAAGACAGGGTGGGGTGCCGGGGAGCTGTTTTTT
TRBV9	.	TRBJ1-1	.	CASKGSNTEAFF	TGTGCCAGCAAGGGGTCGAACACTGAAGCTTTCTTT
TRBV6-1	TRBD2	TRBJ2-1	.	CASSELSSGRNLEQFF	TGTGCCAGCAGTGAACTAAGTAGCGGGAGAAACCTTGAGCAGTTCTTC
TRBV18	TRBD1	TRBJ2-3	once	CASSPTGGTDTQYF	TGTGCCAGCTCACCCACAGGGGGCACAGATACGCAGTATTTT
TRBV5-1	.	TRBJ2-5	.	CASSTTNQETQYF	TGCGCCAGCAGCACGACCAATCAAGAGACCCAGTACTTC
TRBV7-8	.	TRBJ2-3	.	CASSLGGTDTQYF	TGTGCCAGCAGCTTAGGCGGCACAGATACGCAGTATTTT
TRBV28	TRBD1	TRBJ2-7	.	CASSFRGQSQGHEQYF	TGTGCCAGCAGTTTTAGGGGACAGAGCCAAGGCCACGAGCAGTACTTC
TRBV4-2	.	TRBJ1-2	.	CASSPPLEEDYGYTF	TGTGCCAGCAGCCCTCCCCTTGAAGAGGACTATGGCTACACCTTC
TRBV28	.	TRBJ2-7	once	CASSLSGNEQYF	TGTGCCAGCAGTTTATCAGGGAACGAGCAGTACTTC
TRBV9	.	TRBJ2-1	.	CASSVTVRDEQFF	TGTGCCAGCAGCGTGACAGTAAGGGATGAGCAGTTCTTC
TRBV4-2	.	TRBJ2-2	.	CASSQDERVNTGELFF	TGTGCCAGCAGCCAAGATGAACGGGTGAACACCGGGGAGCTGTTTTTT
TRBV15	.	TRBJ1-1	few	CATSEGEGGTEAFF	TGTGCCACCAGCGAGGGGGAAGGTGGCACTGAAGCTTTCTTT
TRBV7-2	TRBD1	TRBJ1-6	medium-sized	CASSLGGTGSNRPLHF	TGTGCCAGCAGCTTAGGAGGGACAGGCAGTAACCGGCCCCTCCACTTT
TRBV27	TRBD1	TRBJ1-3	.	CASSLSPGGLSGNTIYF	TGTGCCAGCAGTTTAAGCCCAGGGGGCCTCTCTGGAAACACCATATATTTT
TRBV27	.	TRBJ1-2	.	CASSSQRSWGYTF	TGTGCCAGCAGTTCGCAGCGGAGCTGGGGCTACACCTTC
TRBV15	TRBD2	TRBJ2-7	.	CATSPTPGRGSYEQYF	TGTGCCACCAGCCCTACGCCCGGGAGGGGCTCCTACGAGCAGTACTTC
TRBV5-1	.	TRBJ2-7	once	CASSPGAGTTYEQYF	TGCGCCAGCAGCCCGGGGGCCGGGACAACCTACGAGCAGTACTTC
TRBV9	.	TRBJ2-3	.	CASTTGGGGTDTQYF	TGTGCCAGCACCACTGGAGGGGGGGGCACAGATACGCAGTATTTT
TRBV5-1	TRBD2	TRBJ2-1	large	CASSSSPLAGGENEQFF	TGCGCCAGCAGCTCCTCCCCACTAGCGGGAGGGGAGAATGAGCAGTTCTTC
TRBV6-5	.	TRBJ2-2	once	CASSYGGEETGELFF	TGTGCCAGCAGTTACGGTGGGGAAGAGACCGGGGAGCTGTTTTTT